The 19 T cell receptor beta chains below all came from one sample that was sequenced in a study of identical twins. One entry per CDR3 protein, called by TCRdb with MiXCR from the 5' RACE reads. The table includes 300,000 to 400,000 distinct CDR3 sequences, approximately 13% detected once. The same sample was also used in a study of yellow fever vaccine responses in identical twins.

The sequencing input was CD8+ T cells sorted from blood. These receptor sequences come from a young woman in good health.

This clonotype occurred many times. The chain has TRBV7-9 and TRBJ2-7; D gene unclear. The germline CDR1 and CDR2 sequences are SEHNR and FQNEAQ (reference sequence). V lost 1 base and J 2 bases, leaving 3 bases between the germline ends. The CDR3 is 12 residues long. CDR3 sequence: CASSLGTYEQYF. DNA for the CDR3: TGTGCCAGCAGCTTAGGGACCTACGAGCAGTACTTC.

This clonotype was seen a handful of times. The V and J genes are TRBV5-1 and TRBJ1-2; TRBD1 matches 7 bases. The CDR3 runs to 15 residues. V lost 1 base to trimming and J lost 4 bases; unmatched junction nucleotides: 7. The germline V gene encodes CDR1 SGHRS and CDR2 YFSETQ. The CDR3 DNA follows: TGCGCCAGCAGCTTGACAGGGGCCGATATCTATGGCTACACCTTC. This encodes CASSLTGADIYGYTF. The whole variable domain, filled in from reference TRBV5-1 and TRBJ1-2, reads KAGVTQTPRYLIKTRGQQVTLSCSPISGHRSVSWYQQTPGQGLQFLFEYFSETQRNKGNFPGRFSGRQFSNSRSEMNVSTLELGDSALYLCASSLTGADIYGYTFGSGTRLTVV.

This clonotype was recorded many times. The chain has TRBV4-1 and TRBJ1-6; D perhaps matches TRBD1 (6 bases). V was clipped by 2 bases and J by 10 bases, with 15 bases between them. This CDR3 has 15 residues. Germline V lookup: CDR1 MGHRA, CDR2 YSYEKL. The CDR3 DNA follows: TGCGCCAGCAGCCAAACGGAAGGGGGACTCTCACCCCTCCACTTT. It codes for CASSQTEGGLSPLHF.

This clonotype was seen a handful of times. The chain employs TRBV24-1 and TRBJ2-1; D not certain. The CDR3 covers 15 residues. The germline V and J ends were trimmed by 0 bases and 1 base, with 6 bases remaining between them. The germline CDR1 and CDR2 sequences are KGHDR and SFDVKD. The DNA of the CDR3 is TGTGCCACCAGTGATTTGTCAGAGTCCTACAATGAGCAGTTCTTC. This translates into CATSDLSESYNEQFF.

V gene TRBV3-1 combines with J gene TRBJ2-5; D possibly corresponds to TRBD2 (5 bases). V was pared by 4 bases and J by 0 bases, with 18 bases between. The CDR3 covers 17 residues. CDR1 and CDR2 (germline): LGHDT, YNNKEL (reference sequence). In DNA form, the CDR3 reads TGTGCCAGCAGCCTATATAGCGTCTGGTGGTACCAAGAGACCCAGTACTTC. Residues: CASSLYSVWWYQETQYF.

This clonotype was picked up a small number of times. The chain carries TRBV13 and TRBJ1-4; maybe TRBD1 (5 bases). This CDR3 has 13 residues. The germline CDR1 and CDR2 sequences are PRHDT and FYEKMQ (reference sequence). Deletions cut 3 bases from V and 5 bases from J, with 7 bases between. CDR3 residues: CASSFDRNEKLFF. CDR3 sequence (DNA): TGTGCCAGCAGCTTCGACAGAAATGAAAAACTGTTTTTT. Looking up the rest from reference TRBV13 and TRBJ1-4 gives the full variable domain: AAGVIQSPRHLIKEKRETATLKCYPIPRHDTVYWYQQGPGQDPQFLISFYEKMQSDKGSIPDRFSAQQFSDYHSELNMSSLELGDSALYFCASSFDRNEKLFFGSGTQLSVL.

This chain connects TRBV6-1 to TRBJ1-6; 10 bases match TRBD1. V trimming: 6 bases; J trimming: 8 bases; junction bases outside the gene matches: 7. Germline assignment: CDR1 MNHNS and CDR2 SASEGT. The CDR3 covers 15 residues. CDR3 DNA: TGTGCCAGCAGCGAACGGACAGGGGGTTATTCACCCCTCCACTTT. The encoded protein is CASSERTGGYSPLHF.

This clonotype has at least ten counts. The chain has TRBV28 and TRBJ2-7; D may match TRBD1 or TRBD2 (5 bases each). Between the trimmed V and J ends, which lost 3 bases and 5 bases, there was a span of 11 bases. The germline CDR1 and CDR2 sequences are MDHEN and SYDVKM. CDR3 size: 13 residues. The CDR3 reads CASSFRLGDEQYF. As DNA, the CDR3 is TGTGCCAGCAGTTTTCGCCTGGGGGACGAGCAGTACTTC.

This clonotype was seen a few times. V gene TRBV20-1 combines with J gene TRBJ2-1; tentative D call: TRBD2 (5 bases). CDR1 is DFQATT and CDR2 is SNEGSKA in the germline V gene (reference sequence). The CDR3 totals 16 residues. Trimming pared 3 bases from V and 2 bases from J, leaving 17 bases between. CDR3 in amino acids: CSARIPRTAAYNEQFF. The CDR3 DNA is TGCAGTGCTAGGATTCCCCGGACTGCTGCCTACAATGAGCAGTTCTTC.

This clonotype was observed many times. The chain employs TRBV28 and TRBJ2-3; D may be TRBD2 (5 bases). V lost 2 bases and J lost 3, with 12 bases in between. Germline CDR1 MDHEN, CDR2 SYDVKM. This CDR3 has 15 amino acids. CDR3 nucleotide sequence: TGTGCCAGCAGTTTAAGAGGGCTCGTAACAGATACGCAGTATTTT. This sequence encodes CASSLRGLVTDTQYF.

Only a few counts were recorded for this clonotype. The rearrangement uses TRBV24-1 and TRBJ2-3, with D perhaps TRBD2 (6 bases). V was pared by 5 bases and J by 10 bases, with 18 bases between. Germline CDR1 and CDR2: KGHDR and SFDVKD. The CDR3 extends over 14 amino acids. This CDR3 reads CATSVNRERSPQYF. CDR3 DNA sequence: TGTGCCACCAGTGTAAATCGGGAGAGGTCCCCGCAGTATTTT.

This rearrangement joins TRBV20-1 to TRBJ2-7; 8 positions match TRBD2. The J segment lost 2 bases and the V segment lost 3 bases, leaving 6 bases of the junction unmatched. From germline, CDR1 is DFQATT and CDR2 SNEGSKA (reference sequence). This CDR3 comprises 14 residues. CDR3 nucleotides: TGCAGTGCTAGTAACCTAGCGGGCACCTACGAGCAGTACTTC. Amino acid sequence: CSASNLAGTYEQYF.

The rearrangement uses TRBV3-1 and TRBJ2-3; 14 bases are shared with TRBD2. CDR3 length equals 16 residues. V was pared by 4 bases and J by 5 bases, with 5 bases of the junction left unmatched. The germline V gene encodes CDR1 LGHDT and CDR2 YNNKEL (reference sequence). The CDR3 is CASSLGLAGGEDTQYF. CDR3 in DNA: TGTGCCAGCAGCCTCGGACTAGCGGGGGGCGAAGATACGCAGTATTTT.

This clonotype showed up just a few times. The V call is TRBV27, the J call TRBJ2-7, with 7 positions matching TRBD2. This CDR3 region has 16 residues. The V gene end was trimmed by 5 bases and the J gene end by 0 bases; junction bases not matched to a gene: 10. Germline V lookup: CDR1 MNHEY, CDR2 SMNVEV (reference sequence). The CDR3 protein is CASSPSGDGSSYEQYF. In DNA form, the CDR3 reads TGTGCCAGCAGTCCCAGCGGGGACGGGAGCTCCTACGAGCAGTACTTC.

The V and J genes are TRBV20-1 and TRBJ2-7; D remains unclear. Germline loops: CDR1 DFQATT, CDR2 SNEGSKA (reference sequence). Trimming took off 0 bases at V and 2 bases at J, with 14 bases between the two ends. This CDR3 spans 15 amino acids. CDR3 residues: CSAREAAPTTYEQYV. CDR3 nucleotide sequence: TGCAGTGCTAGAGAGGCGGCACCGACCACCTACGAGCAGTACGTC.

The chain is built from TRBV6-1 and TRBJ2-5; unclear D gene. The CDR3 has 15 amino acids. The germline CDR1 and CDR2 sequences are MNHNS and SASEGT. V was clipped by 7 bases and J by 3 bases, with 18 bases between them. The CDR3 spells CASTEFVAEKETQYF. As DNA, the CDR3 is TGTGCCAGCACAGAATTCGTGGCAGAGAAAGAGACCCAGTACTTC.

This clonotype has only one observation. The CDR3 DNA follows: TGTGCCAGCAGTGAACCCAGCTTAAGCTCCTACGAGCAGTACTTC. Its protein is CASSEPSLSSYEQYF. V is TRBV2 and J is TRBJ2-7; D unresolved. With 2 bases removed from V and 0 bases from J, the gap between germline ends came to 11 bases. This CDR3 comprises 15 residues. CDR1 and CDR2 from the germline V gene are SNHLY and FYNNEI.

This clonotype was found once. This chain links TRBV12-5 with TRBJ2-7, with D uncertain. This CDR3 is built from 13 residues. Germline-derived CDR1 and CDR2 are LGHNT and FRNRAP. V dropped 7 bases and J dropped 4 bases, with 14 bases sitting between them. CDR3 region: CASAQNSRYEQYF. The CDR3 bases are TGTGCTAGTGCCCAAAACTCTAGGTACGAGCAGTACTTC.

This clonotype was found a few times. The rearrangement uses TRBV14 and TRBJ1-2, with 7 bases fitting TRBD1. Germline assignment: CDR1 SGHDN and CDR2 FVKESK. V lost 6 bases, J lost 0 bases, and 7 bases stayed unmatched. CDR3 length: 15 amino acids. CDR3 nucleotide sequence: TGTGCCAGCAGTCCAACAGGGGCAGCTAACTATGGCTACACCTTC. Translated, it gives CASSPTGAANYGYTF.